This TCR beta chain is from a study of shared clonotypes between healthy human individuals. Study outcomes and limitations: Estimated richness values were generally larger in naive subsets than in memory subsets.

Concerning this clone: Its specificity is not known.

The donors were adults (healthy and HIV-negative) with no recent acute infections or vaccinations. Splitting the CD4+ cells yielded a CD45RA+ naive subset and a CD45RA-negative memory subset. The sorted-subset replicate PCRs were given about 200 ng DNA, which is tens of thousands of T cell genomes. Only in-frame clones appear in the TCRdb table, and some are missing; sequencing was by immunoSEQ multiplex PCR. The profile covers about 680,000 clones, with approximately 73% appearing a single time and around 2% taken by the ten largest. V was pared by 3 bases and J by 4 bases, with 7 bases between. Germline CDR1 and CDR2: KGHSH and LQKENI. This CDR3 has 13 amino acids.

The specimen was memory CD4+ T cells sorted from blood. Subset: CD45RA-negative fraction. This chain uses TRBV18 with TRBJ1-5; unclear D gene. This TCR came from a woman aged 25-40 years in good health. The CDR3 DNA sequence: TGTGCCAGCTCACCGGCCGTGAATCAGCCCCAGCATTTT. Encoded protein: CASSPAVNQPQHF.